This T cell receptor beta chain was documented in a study of cytomegalovirus exposure and HLA in healthy donors. The study, taken as a whole, reports: Several top significant clusters appeared, in a later analysis, to be linked to common viral pathogens. CMV antigen specificity of a few CMV-associated chains was confirmed in vitro. Reportedly, HLA-A and HLA-B alleles of most subjects were accurately predicted from TCR beta.

The CDR3 contains 13 residues. The germline V gene encodes CDR1 MDHEN and CDR2 SYDVKM. Trimming stripped 6 bases from V and 2 bases from J, with 10 bases between. Primers for the PCR totalled 60 Vbeta and 13 Jbeta. Clones were sequenced by immunoSEQ multiplex PCR, and TCRdb holds only the in-frame ones, with some missing. The profile shows some 200,000 clones, around 80% of them singletons. About this clone itself: The target antigen is unknown.

The sequence was obtained from a woman aged 60 to 75 in good health and CMV-seropositive. The chain is built from TRBV28 and TRBJ1-2; tentatively, D is TRBD1 (6 bases). The sequenced sample consisted of PBMCs. This CDR3 reads CASSSGQNYGYTF. CDR3 sequence (DNA): TGTGCCAGCAGCTCCGGACAGAACTATGGCTACACCTTC.